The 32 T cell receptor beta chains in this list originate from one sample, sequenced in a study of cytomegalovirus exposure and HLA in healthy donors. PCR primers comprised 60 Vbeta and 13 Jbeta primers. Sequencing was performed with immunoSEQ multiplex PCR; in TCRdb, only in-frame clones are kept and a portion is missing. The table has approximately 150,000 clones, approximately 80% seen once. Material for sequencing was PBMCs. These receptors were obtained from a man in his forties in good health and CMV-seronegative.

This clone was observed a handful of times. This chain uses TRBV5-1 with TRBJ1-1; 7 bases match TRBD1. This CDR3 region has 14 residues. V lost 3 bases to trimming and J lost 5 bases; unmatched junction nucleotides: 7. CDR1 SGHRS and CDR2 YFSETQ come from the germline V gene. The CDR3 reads CASSSQGGGTEAFF. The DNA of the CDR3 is TGCGCCAGCAGCTCCCAGGGGGGTGGGACTGAAGCTTTCTTT.

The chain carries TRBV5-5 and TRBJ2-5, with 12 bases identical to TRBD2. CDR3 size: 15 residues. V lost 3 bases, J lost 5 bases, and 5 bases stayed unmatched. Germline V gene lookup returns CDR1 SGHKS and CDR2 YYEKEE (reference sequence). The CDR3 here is CASSSLAGGTETQYF. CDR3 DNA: TGTGCCAGCAGCTCTCTAGCGGGGGGGACTGAGACCCAGTACTTC.

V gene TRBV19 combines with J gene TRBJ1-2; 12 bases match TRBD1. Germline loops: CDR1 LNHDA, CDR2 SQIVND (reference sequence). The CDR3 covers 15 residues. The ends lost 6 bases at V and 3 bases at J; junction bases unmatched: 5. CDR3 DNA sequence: TGTGCCAGTAGGGGACAGGGGGCGCTAGACTATGGCTACACCTTC. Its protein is CASRGQGALDYGYTF.

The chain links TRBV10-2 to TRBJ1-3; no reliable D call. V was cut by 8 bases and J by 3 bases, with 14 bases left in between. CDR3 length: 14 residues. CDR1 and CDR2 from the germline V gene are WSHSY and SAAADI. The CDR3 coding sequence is TGCGCCAGCCTGTCGCGCCCGCTTGGAAACACCATATATTTT. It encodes CASLSRPLGNTIYF.

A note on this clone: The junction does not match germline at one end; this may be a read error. CDR3 sequence (DNA): TGTGCCAGCAGGGAAGACGGGAACACTGAAGCTTTCTTT. Amino acid sequence: CASREDGNTEAFF. This chain links TRBV2 with TRBJ1-1, with D unclear. Per germline, CDR1 SNHLY and CDR2 FYNNEI. The CDR3 is 13 residues long.

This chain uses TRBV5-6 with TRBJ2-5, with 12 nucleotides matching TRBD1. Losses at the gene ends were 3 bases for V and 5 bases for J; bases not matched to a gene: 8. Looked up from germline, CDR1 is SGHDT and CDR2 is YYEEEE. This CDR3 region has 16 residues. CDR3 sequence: CASSSTGTGGVETQYF. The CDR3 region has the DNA TGTGCCAGCAGCTCTACCGGGACAGGGGGCGTGGAGACCCAGTACTTC.

The CDR3 DNA is TGTGCCTGGAGCCGGTCTAACTATGGCTACACCTTC. This gives the protein CAWSRSNYGYTF. J is TRBJ1-2 and V is TRBV30; the D is unclear. The CDR3 consists of 12 residues. Trimming cost V 3 bases and J 0 bases, with 5 bases left between them. Germline CDR1 reads GTSNPN; CDR2 reads SVGIG (reference sequence).

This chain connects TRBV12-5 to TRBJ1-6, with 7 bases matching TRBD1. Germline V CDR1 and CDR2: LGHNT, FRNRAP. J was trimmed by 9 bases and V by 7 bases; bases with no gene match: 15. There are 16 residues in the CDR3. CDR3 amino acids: CASALPFRGQTSPLHF. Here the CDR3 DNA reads TGTGCTAGTGCCCTACCATTCAGGGGACAGACTTCACCCCTCCACTTT.

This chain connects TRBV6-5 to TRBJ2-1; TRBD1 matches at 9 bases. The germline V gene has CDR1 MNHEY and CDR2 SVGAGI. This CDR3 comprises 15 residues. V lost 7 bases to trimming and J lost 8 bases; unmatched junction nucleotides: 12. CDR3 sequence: CASTNRDRVTDEQFF. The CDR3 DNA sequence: TGTGCCAGCACTAACCGGGACAGGGTTACGGATGAGCAGTTCTTC.

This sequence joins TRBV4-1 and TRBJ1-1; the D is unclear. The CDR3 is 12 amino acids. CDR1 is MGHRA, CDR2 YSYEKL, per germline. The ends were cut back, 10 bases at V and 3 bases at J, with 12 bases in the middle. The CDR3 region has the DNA TGCGCCACAGTGGGTCAGGACACTGAAGCTTTCTTT. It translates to CATVGQDTEAFF.

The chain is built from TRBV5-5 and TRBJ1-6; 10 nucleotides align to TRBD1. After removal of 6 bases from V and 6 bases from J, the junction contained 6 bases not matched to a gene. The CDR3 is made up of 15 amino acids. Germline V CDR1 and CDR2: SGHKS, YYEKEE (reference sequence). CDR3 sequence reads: CASTRGDRGNSPLHF. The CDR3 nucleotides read TGTGCCAGCACCCGTGGGGACAGGGGTAATTCACCCCTCCACTTT.

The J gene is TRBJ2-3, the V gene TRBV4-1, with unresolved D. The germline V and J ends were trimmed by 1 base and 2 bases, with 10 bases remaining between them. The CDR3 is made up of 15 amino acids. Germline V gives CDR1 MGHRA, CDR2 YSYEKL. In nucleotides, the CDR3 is TGCGCCAGCAGCCAAGGGGCCATTAACACAGATACGCAGTATTTT. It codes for CASSQGAINTDTQYF.

In DNA, the CDR3 is TGTGCCAGCAGCTTAGACAGGGGACCTTACGAGCAGTACTTC. Residues: CASSLDRGPYEQYF. The rearrangement links TRBV5-4 to TRBJ2-7, with 8 positions matching TRBD1. The V gene's germline CDR1 is SGHNT and CDR2 YYREEE (reference sequence). This CDR3 has 14 amino acids. Trimming took 2 bases from V and 4 from J; bases not matched to a gene: 5.

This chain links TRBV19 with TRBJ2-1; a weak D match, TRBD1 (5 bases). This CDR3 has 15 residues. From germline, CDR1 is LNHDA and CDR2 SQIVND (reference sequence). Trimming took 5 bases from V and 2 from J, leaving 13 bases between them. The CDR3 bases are TGTGCCAGTAGTTTTCAGGGTAATACCTACAATGAGCAGTTCTTC. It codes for CASSFQGNTYNEQFF.

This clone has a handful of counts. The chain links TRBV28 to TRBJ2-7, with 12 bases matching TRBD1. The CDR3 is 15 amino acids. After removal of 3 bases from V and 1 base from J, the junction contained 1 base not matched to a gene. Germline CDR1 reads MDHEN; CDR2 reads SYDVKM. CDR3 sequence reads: CASSLGQGASYEQYF. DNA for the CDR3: TGTGCCAGCAGTTTGGGACAGGGGGCGTCCTACGAGCAGTACTTC.

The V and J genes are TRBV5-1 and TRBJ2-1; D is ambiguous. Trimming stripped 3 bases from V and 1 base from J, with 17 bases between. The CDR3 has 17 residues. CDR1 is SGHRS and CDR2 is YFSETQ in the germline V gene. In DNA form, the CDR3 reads TGCGCCAGCAGCTCCTTTGGGCCCGAATTATCCTACAATGAGCAGTTCTTC. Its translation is CASSSFGPELSYNEQFF.

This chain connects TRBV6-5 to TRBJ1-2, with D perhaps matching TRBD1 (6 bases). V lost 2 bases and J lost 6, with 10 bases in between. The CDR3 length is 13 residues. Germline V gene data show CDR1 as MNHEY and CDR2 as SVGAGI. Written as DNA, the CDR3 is TGTGCCAGCAGTTACGGGGGCAGGGATGGCTACACCTTC. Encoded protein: CASSYGGRDGYTF.

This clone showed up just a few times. CDR3 sequence: CASSRDRVETQYF. The CDR3 nucleotides are TGTGCCAGCAGCCGGGACAGGGTCGAGACCCAGTACTTC. J is TRBJ2-5 and V is TRBV11-2; 9 bases map to TRBD1. The CDR3 spans 13 residues. J was trimmed by 5 bases and V by 5 bases; bases with no gene match: 3. Per germline, CDR1 SGHAT and CDR2 FQNNGV. Using reference TRBV11-2 and TRBJ2-5 for the parts outside the CDR3, the full variable domain is EAGVAQSPRYKIIEKRQSVAFWCNPISGHATLYWYQQILGQGPKLLIQFQNNGVVDDSQLPKDRFSAERLKGVDSTLKIQPAKLEDSAVYLCASSRDRVETQYFGPGTRLLVL.

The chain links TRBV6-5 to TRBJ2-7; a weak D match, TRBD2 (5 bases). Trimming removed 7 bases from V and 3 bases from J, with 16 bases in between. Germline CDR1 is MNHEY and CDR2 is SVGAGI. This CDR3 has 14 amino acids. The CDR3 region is CASINTFGLYEQYF. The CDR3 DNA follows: TGTGCCAGCATCAACACATTTGGACTCTACGAGCAGTACTTC.

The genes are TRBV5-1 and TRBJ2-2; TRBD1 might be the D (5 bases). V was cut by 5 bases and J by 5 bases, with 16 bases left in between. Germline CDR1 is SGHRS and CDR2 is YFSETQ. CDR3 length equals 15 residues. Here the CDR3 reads CASSPGHGRTGELFF. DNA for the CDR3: TGCGCCAGCAGTCCTGGACACGGACGAACCGGGGAGCTGTTTTTT.

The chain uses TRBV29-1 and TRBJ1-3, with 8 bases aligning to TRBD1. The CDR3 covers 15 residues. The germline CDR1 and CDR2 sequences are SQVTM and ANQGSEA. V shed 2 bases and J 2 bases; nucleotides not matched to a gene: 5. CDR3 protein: CSVENRGFAGNTIYF. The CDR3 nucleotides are TGCAGCGTTGAAAACAGGGGGTTCGCTGGAAACACCATATATTTT.

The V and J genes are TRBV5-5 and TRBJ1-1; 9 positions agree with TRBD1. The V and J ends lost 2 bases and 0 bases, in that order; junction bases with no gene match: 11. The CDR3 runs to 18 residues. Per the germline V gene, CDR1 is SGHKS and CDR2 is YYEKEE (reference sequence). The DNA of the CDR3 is TGTGCCAGCAGCTTTCTACTGATACAGGGGGCGGTGAACACTGAAGCTTTCTTT. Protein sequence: CASSFLLIQGAVNTEAFF.

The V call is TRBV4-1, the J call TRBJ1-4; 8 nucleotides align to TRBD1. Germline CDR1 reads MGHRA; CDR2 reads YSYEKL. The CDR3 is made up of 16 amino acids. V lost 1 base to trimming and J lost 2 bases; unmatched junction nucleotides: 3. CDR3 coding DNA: TGCGCCAGCAGCCAAGTGACAGGGGTGACTAATGAAAAACTGTTTTTT. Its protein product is CASSQVTGVTNEKLFF.

The CDR3 loop reads CASSLNRGPGPGELFF. The DNA of the CDR3 is TGCGCCAGCAGCTTGAACAGGGGGCCAGGGCCCGGGGAGCTGTTTTTT. The rearrangement joins TRBV5-1 to TRBJ2-2, with 9 bases fitting TRBD1. V was pared by 1 base and J by 6 bases, with 7 bases of the junction left unmatched. This CDR3 region has 16 residues. Germline values: CDR1 SGHRS, CDR2 YFSETQ.

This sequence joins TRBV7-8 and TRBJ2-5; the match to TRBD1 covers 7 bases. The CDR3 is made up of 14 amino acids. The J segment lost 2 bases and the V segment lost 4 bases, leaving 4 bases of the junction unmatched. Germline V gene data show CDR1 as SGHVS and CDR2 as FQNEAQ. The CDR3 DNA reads TGTGCCAGCAGCTCGGACAGGAGTCAAGAGACCCAGTACTTC. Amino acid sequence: CASSSDRSQETQYF.

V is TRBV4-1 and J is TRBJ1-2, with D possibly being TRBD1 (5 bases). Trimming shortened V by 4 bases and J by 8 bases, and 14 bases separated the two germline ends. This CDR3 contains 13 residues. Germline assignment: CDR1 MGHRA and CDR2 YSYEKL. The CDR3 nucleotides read TGCGCCAGCAGCCGGATAGGGGTGGGCGGCTACACCTTC. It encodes CASSRIGVGGYTF.

The CDR3 DNA follows: TGTGCCTGCCATACACCTGGAGCAACTAATGAAAAACTGTTTTTT. As protein: CACHTPGATNEKLFF. This chain links TRBV30 with TRBJ1-4; no clear D. Trimming stripped 6 bases from V and 0 bases from J, with 14 bases between. The germline V gene encodes CDR1 GTSNPN and CDR2 SVGIG (reference sequence). The CDR3 has 15 residues.

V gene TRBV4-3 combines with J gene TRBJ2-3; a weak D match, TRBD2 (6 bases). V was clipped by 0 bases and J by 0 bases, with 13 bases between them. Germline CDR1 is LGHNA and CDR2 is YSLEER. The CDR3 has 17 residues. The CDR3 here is CASSQELAGPSTDTQYF. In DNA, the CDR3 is TGCGCCAGCAGCCAAGAACTGGCGGGGCCTAGCACAGATACGCAGTATTTT.

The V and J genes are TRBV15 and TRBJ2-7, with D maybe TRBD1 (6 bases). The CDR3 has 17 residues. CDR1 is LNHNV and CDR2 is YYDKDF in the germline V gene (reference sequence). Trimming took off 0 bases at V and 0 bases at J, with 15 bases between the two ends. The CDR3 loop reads CATSRELGQGRSYEQYF. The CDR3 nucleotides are TGTGCCACCAGCAGAGAGCTCGGGCAGGGGCGCTCCTACGAGCAGTACTTC.

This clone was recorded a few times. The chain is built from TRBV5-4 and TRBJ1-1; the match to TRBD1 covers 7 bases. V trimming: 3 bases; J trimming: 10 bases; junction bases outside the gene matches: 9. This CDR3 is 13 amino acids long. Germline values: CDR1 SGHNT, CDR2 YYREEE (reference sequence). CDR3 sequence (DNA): TGTGCCAGCAGCTCCCCGAAGGGGGCTCTAGCTTTCTTT. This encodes CASSSPKGALAFF.

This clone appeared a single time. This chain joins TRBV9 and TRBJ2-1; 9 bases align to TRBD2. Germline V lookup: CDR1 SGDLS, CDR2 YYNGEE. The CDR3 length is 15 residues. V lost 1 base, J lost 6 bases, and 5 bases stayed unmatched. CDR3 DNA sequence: TGTGCCAGCAGCGTACGCGGGGGGGCGTCCAATGAGCAGTTCTTC. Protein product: CASSVRGGASNEQFF.

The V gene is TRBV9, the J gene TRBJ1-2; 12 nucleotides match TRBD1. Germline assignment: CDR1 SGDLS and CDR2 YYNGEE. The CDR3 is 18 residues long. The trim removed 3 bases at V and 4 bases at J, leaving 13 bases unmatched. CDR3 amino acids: CASSEHRDRGRWGYGYTF. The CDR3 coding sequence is TGTGCCAGCAGCGAACACCGGGACAGGGGGCGATGGGGCTATGGCTACACCTTC.